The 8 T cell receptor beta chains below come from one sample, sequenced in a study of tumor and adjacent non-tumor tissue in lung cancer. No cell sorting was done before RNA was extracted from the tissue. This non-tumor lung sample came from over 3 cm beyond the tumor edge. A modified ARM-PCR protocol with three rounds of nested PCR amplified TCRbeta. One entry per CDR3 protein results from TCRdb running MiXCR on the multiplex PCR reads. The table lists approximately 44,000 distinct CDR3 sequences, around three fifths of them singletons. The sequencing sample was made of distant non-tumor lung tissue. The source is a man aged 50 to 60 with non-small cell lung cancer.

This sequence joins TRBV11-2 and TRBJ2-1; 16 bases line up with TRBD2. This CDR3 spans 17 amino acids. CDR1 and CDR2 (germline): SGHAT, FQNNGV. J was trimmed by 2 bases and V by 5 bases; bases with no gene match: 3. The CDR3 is CASSLGTSGGAYNEQFF. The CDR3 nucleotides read TGTGCCAGCAGCCTCGGGACTAGCGGGGGGGCCTACAATGAGCAGTTCTTC. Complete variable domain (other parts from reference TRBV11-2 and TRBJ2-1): EAGVAQSPRYKIIEKRQSVAFWCNPISGHATLYWYQQILGQGPKLLIQFQNNGVVDDSQLPKDRFSAERLKGVDSTLKIQPAKLEDSAVYLCASSLGTSGGAYNEQFFGPGTRLTVL.

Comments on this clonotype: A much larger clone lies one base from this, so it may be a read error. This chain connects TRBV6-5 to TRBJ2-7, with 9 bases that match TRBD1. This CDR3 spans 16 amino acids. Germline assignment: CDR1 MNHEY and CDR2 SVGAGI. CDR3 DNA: TGTGTCAGCAGTTTCACCGAGGGACAGGGAACCTACGAGCAGTACTTC. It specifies CVSSFTEGQGTYEQYF.

The DNA of the CDR3 is TGTGCCTCCTACTTTAGCGGCAATGCCTGCAATGAGCAGTTCTTC. Its protein product is CASYFSGNACNEQFF. The chain has TRBV6-6 and TRBJ2-1; maybe TRBD2 (6 bases). V lost 11 bases and J 6 bases, leaving 23 bases between the germline ends. CDR3 length: 15 residues. The germline CDR1 and CDR2 sequences are MNHNY and SVGAGI (reference sequence).

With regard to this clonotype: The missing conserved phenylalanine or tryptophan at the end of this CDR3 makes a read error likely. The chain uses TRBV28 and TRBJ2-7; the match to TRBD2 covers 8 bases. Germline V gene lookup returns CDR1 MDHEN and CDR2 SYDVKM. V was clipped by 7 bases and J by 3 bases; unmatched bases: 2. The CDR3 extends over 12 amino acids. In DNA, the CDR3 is TGTGCCAGCAACGCGGGGGGCTACGAGCAGTACTAC. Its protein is CASNAGGYEQYY.

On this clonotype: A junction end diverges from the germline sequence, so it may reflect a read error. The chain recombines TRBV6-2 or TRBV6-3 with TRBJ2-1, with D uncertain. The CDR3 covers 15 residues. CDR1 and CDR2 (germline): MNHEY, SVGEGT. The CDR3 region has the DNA TGTGCCAGCGGTTACCCACTTGTTACCTACAATGAGCAGTTCTTC. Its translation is CASGYPLVTYNEQFF.

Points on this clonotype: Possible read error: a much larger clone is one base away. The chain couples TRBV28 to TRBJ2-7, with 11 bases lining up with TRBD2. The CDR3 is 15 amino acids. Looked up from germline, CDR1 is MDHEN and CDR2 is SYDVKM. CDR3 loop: CTSSRGTSGSYEQYF. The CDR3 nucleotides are TGTACCAGCAGTCGGGGGACTAGCGGCTCCTACGAGCAGTACTTC. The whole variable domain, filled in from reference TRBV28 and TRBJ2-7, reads DVKVTQSSRYLVKRTGEKVFLECVQDMDHENMFWYRQDPGLGLRLIYFSYDVKMKEKGDIPEGYSVSREKKERFSLILESASTNQTSMYLCTSSRGTSGSYEQYFGPGTRLTVT.

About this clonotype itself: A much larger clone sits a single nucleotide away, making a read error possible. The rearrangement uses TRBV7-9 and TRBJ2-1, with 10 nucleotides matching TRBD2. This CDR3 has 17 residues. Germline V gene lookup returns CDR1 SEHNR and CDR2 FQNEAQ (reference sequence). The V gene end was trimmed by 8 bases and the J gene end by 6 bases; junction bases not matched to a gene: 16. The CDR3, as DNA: TGTGCCAGCGCCAAGGGTCTAGCGGGAGTCGCCTTCAATGAGCAGTTCTTC. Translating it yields CASAKGLAGVAFNEQFF.

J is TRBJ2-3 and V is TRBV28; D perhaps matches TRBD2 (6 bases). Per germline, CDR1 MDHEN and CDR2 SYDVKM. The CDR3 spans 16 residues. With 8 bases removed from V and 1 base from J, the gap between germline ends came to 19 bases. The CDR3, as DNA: TGTGCCAGCGCCCCCGGGGGTCCCCTCGGCACAGATACGCAGTATTTT. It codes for CASAPGGPLGTDTQYF.